A single sample is the source of the 4 T cell receptor beta chains below, sequenced in a study of blood T cell repertoires in COVID-19. Some clones are missing from TCRdb's copy, which holds only in-frame ones; the method was immunoSEQ multiplex PCR. Seen here are a few hundred thousand clones, less than 90% observed once, and the top ten hold more than 1.5%. Sequenced material: peripheral blood. The receptor source for this set is an older man with acute or convalescent COVID-19.

The chain recombines TRBV5-5 with TRBJ2-5; no firm D call. The CDR3 has 15 residues. Germline V gene lookup returns CDR1 SGHKS and CDR2 YYEKEE (reference sequence). V was shortened by 1 base and J by 5 bases, with 15 bases between the two germline ends. In DNA, the CDR3 is TGTGCCAGCAGCTTGTGGAACAGTGTTGGGGAGACCCAGTACTTC. The encoded protein is CASSLWNSVGETQYF.

The chain uses TRBV2 and TRBJ2-5, with 9 bases lining up with TRBD1. The CDR3 has 15 residues. Trimming removed 6 bases from V and 4 bases from J; junction bases left unmatched: 9. Germline assignment: CDR1 SNHLY and CDR2 FYNNEI. The CDR3 DNA reads as TGTGCCAGCAGGAGGGACCGACAGGGGGGAGAGACCCAGTACTTC. The encoded protein is CASRRDRQGGETQYF.

This clone appeared a single time. The chain has TRBV19 and TRBJ1-1, with 11 bases identical to TRBD1. The V gene's germline CDR1 is LNHDA and CDR2 SQIVND (reference sequence). V lost 4 bases and J lost 7; bases outside the gene matches: 8. The CDR3 runs 15 residues. CDR3 amino acids: CASSKRDRGMSEAFF. CDR3 nucleotides: TGTGCCAGTAGTAAAAGGGACAGGGGGATGAGTGAAGCTTTCTTT.

The chain links TRBV5-5 to TRBJ1-2; TRBD1 matches 9 bases. The CDR3 has 13 amino acids. Trimming at V came to 4 bases and at J to 4 bases, leaving 2 bases not matched to a gene. Germline V lookup: CDR1 SGHKS, CDR2 YYEKEE (reference sequence). The CDR3 is CASSTGGGYGYTF. The CDR3 DNA is TGTGCCAGCAGCACAGGGGGCGGCTATGGCTACACCTTC.